These 10 T cell receptor beta chains were sequenced from one sample in a study of T cell responses to AZD1222 COVID-19 vaccine. Sequencing was performed with immunoSEQ multiplex PCR; in TCRdb, only in-frame clones are kept and a portion is missing. The data contain just under 150,000 clones, roughly 87% of them singletons. The input for sequencing was peripheral blood, taken 28 days after the second dose of the MenACWY control vaccine. The receptor source for this set is an adult who received the MenACWY meningococcal vaccine as a control.

This clone was seen more than once but under ten times. The rearrangement uses TRBV6-5 and TRBJ1-1, with no clear D. There are 12 residues in the CDR3. The V end lost 7 bases, the J end lost 1 base, and 7 bases lay between the germline ends. Germline CDR1 MNHEY, CDR2 SVGAGI. This CDR3 reads CASTFGNTEAFF. The DNA of the CDR3 is TGTGCCAGCACCTTTGGGAACACTGAAGCTTTCTTT.

The chain is built from TRBV6-5 and TRBJ1-2, with D possibly TRBD1 on 5 matching bases. Looked up from germline, CDR1 is MNHEY and CDR2 is SVGAGI. Trimming stripped 8 bases from V and 8 bases from J, with 21 bases between. This CDR3 comprises 14 residues. In DNA form, the CDR3 reads TGTGCCAGCCTCCGGGTGCAGGGCCAGTCGGGCTACACCTTC. As protein: CASLRVQGQSGYTF.

The J gene is TRBJ1-2, the V gene TRBV7-2; possible D gene TRBD1, 5 bases. The length of the CDR3 is 16 residues. Trimming removed 0 bases at V and 8 bases at J, with 19 bases between. From germline, CDR1 is SGHTA and CDR2 FQGNSA. CDR3 coding DNA: TGTGCCAGCAGCTTAGCAGCCCACAAGGGGTCAGAAGGCTACACCTTC. This sequence encodes CASSLAAHKGSEGYTF.

The chain joins TRBV6-2 or TRBV6-3 to TRBJ2-2, with 8 nucleotides matching TRBD1. From germline, CDR1 is MNHEY and CDR2 SVGEGT. The CDR3 contains 14 residues. The trim removed 0 bases at V and 8 bases at J, leaving 2 bases unmatched. The CDR3: CASSYSGTGGELFF. CDR3 sequence (DNA): TGTGCCAGCAGTTACTCTGGGACAGGAGGGGAGCTGTTTTTT.

V is TRBV2 and J is TRBJ2-2; D is possibly TRBD1 (6 bases). This CDR3 is built from 13 residues. The germline CDR1 and CDR2 sequences are SNHLY and FYNNEI. V lost 8 bases to trimming and J lost 7 bases, with 14 bases between them. The CDR3 DNA reads as TGTGCCAGCTCCCGAGGGGGTGACGGGGAGCTGTTTTTT. Amino acid sequence: CASSRGGDGELFF.

This chain uses TRBV7-2 with TRBJ1-1, with a weak D call TRBD1 (6 bases). The CDR3 totals 16 residues. Trimming cost V 2 bases and J 0 bases, with 13 bases left between them. Germline lookup yields CDR1 SGHTA and CDR2 FQGNSA. The CDR3, as DNA: TGTGCCAGCAGCTTAATGACAGGCTATATGAACACTGAAGCTTTCTTT. It is translated as CASSLMTGYMNTEAFF. The full variable domain, its missing parts supplied by reference TRBV7-2 and TRBJ1-1, is GAGVSQSPSNKVTEKGKDVELRCDPISGHTALYWYRQSLGQGLEFLIYFQGNSAPDKSGLPSDRFSAERTGGSVSTLTIQRTQQEDSAVYLCASSLMTGYMNTEAFFGQGTRLTVV.

In its sample, this clone was seen once. V usage is TRBV9 and J usage is TRBJ1-2, with D maybe TRBD1 (6 bases). Germline V lookup: CDR1 SGDLS, CDR2 YYNGEE. Trimming took 3 bases from V and 8 from J, leaving 11 bases between them. The CDR3 sequence is 12 residues long. This CDR3 reads CASSAGAEGYTF. The CDR3 DNA is TGTGCCAGCAGCGCAGGGGCGGAAGGCTACACCTTC.

The chain has TRBV30 and TRBJ1-6; D may be TRBD1 (6 bases). V was clipped by 2 bases and J by 10 bases, with 12 bases between them. The CDR3 spans 13 residues. CDR1 is GTSNPN, CDR2 SVGIG, per germline (reference sequence). The CDR3 reads CAWSLSGESPLHF. CDR3 coding DNA: TGTGCCTGGAGTCTGTCAGGGGAATCACCCCTCCACTTT.

The genes are TRBV6-6 and TRBJ1-1, with unresolved D. The V gene lost 6 bases and the J gene lost 8 bases, with 10 bases spanning the gap. Germline V lookup: CDR1 MNHNY, CDR2 SVGAGI (reference sequence). The CDR3 spans 11 residues. CDR3 sequence: CASSRGREAFF. For the CDR3, the DNA is TGTGCCAGCAGCCGAGGGAGAGAAGCTTTCTTT.

The chain joins TRBV5-1 to TRBJ1-2, with D perhaps matching TRBD1 (5 bases). Trimming took off 4 bases at V and 0 bases at J, with 16 bases between the two ends. CDR3 length: 16 residues. The germline gives CDR1 SGHRS, CDR2 YFSETQ. Here the CDR3 DNA reads TGCGCCAGCAGCCCGCAGACAGTCGCCGCTAACTATGGCTACACCTTC. It translates to CASSPQTVAANYGYTF.